This T cell receptor (beta chain) was sequenced during a study of cytomegalovirus exposure and HLA in healthy donors. As concerns this clone: Its antigen is currently unknown.

Germline trimming cut 1 base from V and 6 bases from J; bases unmatched to any gene: 9. CDR3 size: 15 residues. The germline CDR1 and CDR2 sequences are LNHDA and SQIVND (reference sequence). Primers: 60 Vbeta forward and 13 Jbeta reverse. Only in-frame clones appear in the TCRdb table, and some are missing; sequencing was by immunoSEQ multiplex PCR. The sample records over 90,000 clones, roughly three fifths being singletons. Study conclusions and caveats: Earlier analysis found most TCR beta V segments productive about 87% or about 30% of the time. In a later analysis, CMV-associated beta chains were mostly HLA-associated, it appeared.

The chain couples TRBV19 to TRBJ2-7, with 7 bases identical to TRBD2. The sequence derives from a human donor in good health. The sequenced sample consisted of PBMCs. CDR3 loop: CASSIAAGRVGEQYF. As DNA, the CDR3 is TGTGCCAGTAGTATAGCAGCGGGGCGGGTCGGCGAGCAGTACTTC.